One sample yielded the 5 T cell receptor beta chains listed below, sequenced in a study of T cell repertoires in cytomegalovirus infection. TCRdb reprocessed the reads with MiXCR, giving one entry per CDR3 protein. The table lists a few hundred thousand distinct CDR3 sequences, 26% of them singletons. The material sequenced was PBMCs. These receptor sequences come from a human donor in good health (CMV status not recorded). Some clones in this sample may be carry-over from other donors' samples.

This clonotype was seen a single time. This chain uses TRBV2 with TRBJ2-1, with D uncertain. This CDR3 comprises 17 residues. Trimming stripped 1 base from V and 0 bases from J, with 13 bases between. Germline lookup yields CDR1 SNHLY and CDR2 FYNNEI. The CDR3 region has the DNA TGTGCCAGCAGTGAAGTAATTAGCAGGAGCTCCTACAATGAGCAGTTCTTC. Its translation is CASSEVISRSSYNEQFF.

This chain connects TRBV2 to TRBJ2-1; 8 bases are a match to TRBD2. The CDR3 consists of 14 residues. Germline CDR1 is SNHLY and CDR2 is FYNNEI. V was clipped by 6 bases and J by 10 bases; unmatched bases: 11. CDR3 coding DNA: TGTGCCAGCAGGCCGGGACTAGGGGGAGGAGAGCAGTTCTTC. Translated, it gives CASRPGLGGGEQFF.

This clonotype was counted only a few times. At one end, the junction sequence differs from germline, possibly due to a read error. The chain combines TRBV20-1 with TRBJ2-3, with a possible D match to TRBD2 (8 bases). Germline CDR1 is DFQATT and CDR2 is SNEGSKA (reference sequence). The CDR3 runs to 15 residues. CDR3 DNA sequence: TGCAGTGCTCGGGGGGGACAGTCCCGCACTGATACGCAGTATTTT. This translates into CSARGGQSRTDTQYF.

The chain joins TRBV10-3 to TRBJ1-6, with D possibly TRBD1 on 6 matching bases. CDR1 and CDR2 from the germline V gene are ENHRY and SYGVKD. V was shortened by 7 bases and J by 6 bases, with 13 bases between the two germline ends. The CDR3 covers 14 residues. The CDR3 here is CAINGGASNSPLHF. CDR3 DNA sequence: TGTGCCATCAATGGGGGCGCAAGTAATTCACCCCTCCACTTT.

This clonotype has a handful of counts. V and J are TRBV5-1 and TRBJ1-1; D not resolved. Germline V gene lookup returns CDR1 SGHRS and CDR2 YFSETQ. This CDR3 has 16 amino acids. Between the trimmed V and J ends, which lost 0 bases and 7 bases, there was a span of 19 bases. This CDR3 is CASSLAVTYGKNEAFF. The CDR3, as DNA: TGCGCCAGCAGCTTGGCAGTAACGTACGGGAAAAATGAAGCTTTCTTT.